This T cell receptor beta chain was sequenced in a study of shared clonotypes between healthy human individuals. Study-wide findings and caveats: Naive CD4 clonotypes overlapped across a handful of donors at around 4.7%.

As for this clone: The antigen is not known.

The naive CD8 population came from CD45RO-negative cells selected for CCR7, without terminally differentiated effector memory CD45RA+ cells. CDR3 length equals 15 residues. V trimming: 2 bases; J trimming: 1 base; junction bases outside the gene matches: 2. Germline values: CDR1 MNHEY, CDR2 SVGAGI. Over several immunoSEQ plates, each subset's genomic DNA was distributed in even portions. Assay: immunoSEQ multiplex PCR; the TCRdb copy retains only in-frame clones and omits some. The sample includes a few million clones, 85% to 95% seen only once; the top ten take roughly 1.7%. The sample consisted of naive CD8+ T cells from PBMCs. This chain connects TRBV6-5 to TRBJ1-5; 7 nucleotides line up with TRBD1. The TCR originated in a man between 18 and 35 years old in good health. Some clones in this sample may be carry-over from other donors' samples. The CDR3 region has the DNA TGTGCCAGCAGTTACGACAGGGCGAGCAATCAGCCCCAGCATTTT. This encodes CASSYDRASNQPQHF.